The 28 T cell receptor beta chains below come from one sample, sequenced in a study of blood T cell repertoires in COVID-19 (TCRdb year 2020). Library prep was done by the immunoSEQ multiplex PCR assay. TCRdb's version of the immuneACCESS table is confined to in-frame rearrangements and falls short of the full clone set. An unresolved V gene accounts for under half of the shortfall where checked; the remainder is of unknown origin. The table for this sample lists 150,000 to 170,000 clones; about 90% of them were counted only once. The ten most abundant clones make up 0.5% to 0.55% of the sample. Sequencing was performed on peripheral blood. The receptors derive from a man over 45 with acute or convalescent COVID-19.

The V call is TRBV9, the J call TRBJ2-3; 8 nucleotides line up with TRBD2. V shed 2 bases, J shed 10 bases, and the junction held 9 bases outside the gene matches. Germline CDR1 SGDLS, CDR2 YYNGEE. This CDR3 spans 14 amino acids. CDR3 sequence reads: CASSVRVGREAQYF. Here the CDR3 DNA reads TGTGCCAGCAGCGTCAGGGTCGGGAGGGAAGCGCAGTATTTT.

The chain combines TRBV3-1 (or the pseudogene TRBV3-2) with TRBJ1-2, with TRBD1 matching 9 bases. The CDR3 runs 16 residues. The germline CDR1 and CDR2 sequences are LGHDT and YNNKEL (reference sequence). Losses at the gene ends were 1 base for V and 5 bases for J; bases not matched to a gene: 8. The CDR3 DNA follows: TGTGCCAGCAGCCAAGCCGGGACAGGGAAAGGATATGGCTACACCTTC. It specifies CASSQAGTGKGYGYTF.

V and J are TRBV28 and TRBJ1-2, with 8 bases aligning to TRBD1. Germline CDR1 and CDR2: MDHEN and SYDVKM. The CDR3 sequence is 15 residues long. Trimming cost V 3 bases and J 2 bases; bases outside gene matches: 5. The DNA of the CDR3 is TGTGCCAGCAGTTTTTGGGACAGGATAAACTATGGCTACACCTTC. Translation: CASSFWDRINYGYTF.

This chain uses TRBV28 with TRBJ1-4; D is perhaps TRBD1 (6 bases). The CDR3 is 14 residues long. Trimming pared 5 bases from V and 2 bases from J, leaving 9 bases between. CDR1 is MDHEN, CDR2 SYDVKM, per germline. CDR3 sequence: CASSQGFTNEKLFF. In nucleotides, the CDR3 is TGTGCCAGCAGTCAGGGGTTTACTAATGAAAAACTGTTTTTT.

This chain links TRBV3-1 (or the pseudogene TRBV3-2) with TRBJ1-3, with D unresolved. This CDR3 region has 12 residues. Deletions cut 4 bases from V and 9 bases from J, with 10 bases between. Looked up from germline, CDR1 is LGHDT and CDR2 is YNNKEL (reference sequence). CDR3 nucleotides: TGTGCCAGCAGCCCCCGACGAGGCACCATATATTTT. It yields the protein CASSPRRGTIYF.

The rearrangement uses TRBV19 and TRBJ1-5, with D uncertain. V was pared by 1 base and J by 0 bases, with 7 bases between. Per germline, CDR1 LNHDA and CDR2 SQIVND (reference sequence). The CDR3 has 15 amino acids. The CDR3 DNA is TGTGCCAGTAGTATAGGAGGTTATAGCAATCAGCCCCAGCATTTT. Its translation is CASSIGGYSNQPQHF.

The chain uses TRBV3-1 (or the pseudogene TRBV3-2) and TRBJ1-6, with 10 bases aligning to TRBD1. The CDR3 consists of 16 residues. V was clipped by 0 bases and J by 10 bases; unmatched bases: 6. Germline assignment: CDR1 LGHDT and CDR2 YNNKEL (reference sequence). This CDR3 is CASSQDRTGGKSPLHF. CDR3 bases: TGTGCCAGCAGCCAAGATAGGACAGGGGGAAAATCACCCCTCCACTTT.

The rearrangement links TRBV7-9 to TRBJ1-5; TRBD1 aligns across 9 bases. CDR3 length: 14 amino acids. The V and J ends lost 4 bases and 4 bases, in that order; junction bases with no gene match: 2. Germline V lookup: CDR1 SEHNR, CDR2 FQNEAQ (reference sequence). This CDR3 is CASSSGQGNQPQHF. CDR3 bases: TGTGCCAGCAGCTCGGGACAGGGAAATCAGCCCCAGCATTTT.

In its sample, this clone was seen a few times. The V and J genes are TRBV6-5 and TRBJ1-5; possibly TRBD1 for D (5 bases). The germline CDR1 and CDR2 sequences are MNHEY and SVGAGI. Trimming removed 0 bases at V and 6 bases at J, with 15 bases between. The length of the CDR3 is 16 residues. Here the CDR3 reads CASSYSAHLQGQPQHF. As DNA, the CDR3 is TGTGCCAGCAGTTACTCGGCACACCTGCAGGGTCAGCCCCAGCATTTT.

V and J are TRBV7-3 and TRBJ1-1; TRBD1 might be the D (6 bases). The germline V gene encodes CDR1 SGHTA and CDR2 FQGTGA. V was trimmed by 5 bases and J by 1 base, leaving 17 bases between them. The CDR3 consists of 16 residues. The CDR3 bases are TGTGCCAGCAGCCCGGGGGGCCCGACAGGGAACACTGAAGCTTTCTTT. Protein: CASSPGGPTGNTEAFF.

The chain is built from TRBV27 and TRBJ1-2, with 8 bases identical to TRBD1. Germline CDR1 reads MNHEY; CDR2 reads SMNVEV (reference sequence). The J segment lost 8 bases and the V segment lost 6 bases, leaving 14 bases of the junction unmatched. This CDR3 contains 15 residues. In DNA, the CDR3 is TGTGCCAGCAGACCACTAGGAGGGACAGGTCGGGGCTACACCTTC. Its protein product is CASRPLGGTGRGYTF.

V is TRBV2 and J is TRBJ1-3; D is unclear. V lost 4 bases, J lost 2 bases, and 12 bases lay in between. The germline CDR1 and CDR2 sequences are SNHLY and FYNNEI. This CDR3 is 15 amino acids long. The CDR3: CASSGSYITGNTIYF. In DNA form, the CDR3 reads TGTGCCAGCAGTGGAAGCTATATAACTGGAAACACCATATATTTT.

The chain links TRBV21-1 to TRBJ1-6. TRBV21-1 is a known pseudogene. The CDR3 extends over 18 amino acids. The CDR3 coding sequence is TGTGCCAGCAGCAAAGGGTTCGGGGTTCGGGATTGTAATTCACCCCTCCACTTT. Protein sequence: CASSKGFGVRDCNSPLHF.

This sequence joins TRBV4-2 and TRBJ2-2; 11 nucleotides align to TRBD2. The V gene's germline CDR1 is LGHNA and CDR2 YNFKEQ. This CDR3 is built from 17 residues. With V trimmed by 4 bases and J by 2 bases, 6 bases remained unmatched. The CDR3 loop is CASSRGLAALNTGELFF. The CDR3, as DNA: TGTGCCAGCAGCCGGGGACTAGCGGCACTCAACACCGGGGAGCTGTTTTTT.

J is TRBJ1-2 and V is TRBV7-2, with D possibly being TRBD1 (5 bases). CDR3 length: 13 amino acids. From germline, CDR1 is SGHTA and CDR2 FQGNSA. Trimming pared 4 bases from V and 4 bases from J, leaving 10 bases between. The CDR3: CASSSRVGYGYTF. DNA for the CDR3: TGTGCCAGCAGCTCCAGGGTAGGCTATGGCTACACCTTC.

The chain couples TRBV5-8 to TRBJ2-2, with D possibly being TRBD2 (5 bases). The V gene lost 5 bases and the J gene lost 4 bases, with 15 bases spanning the gap. Germline-derived CDR1 and CDR2 are SGHTS and YDEGEE. CDR3 length equals 15 residues. CDR3 nucleotide sequence: TGTGCCAGCAGATCTAGGCCTCGGGGCACCGGGGAGCTGTTTTTT. It encodes CASRSRPRGTGELFF.

The chain joins TRBV28 to TRBJ1-1; no firm D call. V was clipped by 0 bases and J by 1 base, with 9 bases between them. The CDR3 runs to 15 residues. Germline assignment: CDR1 MDHEN and CDR2 SYDVKM. The CDR3 loop reads CASSLWAGSNTEAFF. DNA of the CDR3: TGTGCCAGCAGTTTATGGGCAGGATCGAACACTGAAGCTTTCTTT.

The chain joins TRBV28 to TRBJ2-2; 8 bases agree with TRBD2. The junction had 2 bases not matched to a gene; V was cut back by 7 bases and J by 4 bases. This CDR3 contains 13 residues. Germline CDR1 is MDHEN and CDR2 is SYDVKM. CDR3: CASMAGGTGELFF. CDR3 DNA sequence: TGTGCCAGCATGGCGGGAGGCACCGGGGAGCTGTTTTTT.

This chain links TRBV28 with TRBJ2-3, with TRBD2 identical over 11 bases. This CDR3 is 17 amino acids long. J gave up 1 base and V 1 base, and 4 bases lay outside the gene matches. Looked up from germline, CDR1 is MDHEN and CDR2 is SYDVKM. Here the CDR3 reads CASSLFLGLAGTDTQYF. CDR3 DNA: TGTGCCAGCAGTTTATTTTTGGGACTAGCGGGCACAGATACGCAGTATTTT.

The rearrangement links TRBV2 to TRBJ1-6; 9 bases agree with TRBD1. CDR1 and CDR2 (germline): SNHLY, FYNNEI. This CDR3 spans 14 amino acids. With V trimmed by 6 bases and J by 8 bases, 5 bases remained unmatched. The CDR3 reads CASSGQGIDSPLHF. CDR3 DNA: TGTGCCAGCAGCGGACAGGGGATTGATTCACCCCTCCACTTT.

The rearrangement joins TRBV7-9 to TRBJ1-2; TRBD1 aligns across 9 bases. V lost 5 bases and J lost 6; bases outside the gene matches: 10. The CDR3 sequence is 15 residues long. The germline CDR1 and CDR2 sequences are SEHNR and FQNEAQ (reference sequence). The CDR3 protein is CASSPLRGQGHGYTF. The DNA for the CDR3 is TGTGCCAGCAGCCCCCTCCGGGGACAGGGTCATGGCTACACCTTC. The entire variable domain, with the rest obtained from reference TRBV7-9 and TRBJ1-2, is as follows: DTGVSQNPRHKITKRGQNVTFRCDPISEHNRLYWYRQTLGQGPEFLTYFQNEAQLEKSRLLSDRFSAERPKGSFSTLEIQRTEQGDSAMYLCASSPLRGQGHGYTFGSGTRLTVV.

Only a few counts were recorded for this clone. The rearrangement joins TRBV2 to TRBJ1-3, with no clear D. Germline V gene lookup returns CDR1 SNHLY and CDR2 FYNNEI. V lost 5 bases and J lost 0, with 11 bases in between. The CDR3 length is 15 residues. The CDR3: CASSRTEVSGNTIYF. DNA for the CDR3: TGTGCCAGCAGTCGGACGGAGGTCTCTGGAAACACCATATATTTT. Looking up the rest from reference TRBV2 and TRBJ1-3 gives the full variable domain: EPEVTQTPSHQVTQMGQEVILRCVPISNHLYFYWYRQILGQKVEFLVSFYNNEISEKSEIFDDQFSVERPDGSNFTLKIRSTKLEDSAMYFCASSRTEVSGNTIYFGEGSWLTVV.

The V gene is TRBV5-4, the J gene TRBJ1-2; perhaps TRBD1 as D (6 bases). CDR3 length: 15 amino acids. V dropped 1 base and J dropped 4 bases, with 14 bases sitting between them. Germline lookup yields CDR1 SGHNT and CDR2 YYREEE (reference sequence). Written as DNA, the CDR3 is TGTGCCAGCAGCTTGTCGGTAGGGGGAACCTATGGCTACACCTTC. Protein product: CASSLSVGGTYGYTF.

This chain joins TRBV7-6 and TRBJ2-1, with D unclear. Deletions cut 5 bases from V and 5 bases from J, with 7 bases between. The V gene's germline CDR1 is SGHVS and CDR2 FNYEAQ. The CDR3 is made up of 12 amino acids. The CDR3 loop is CASSQAHNEQFF. In DNA, the CDR3 is TGTGCCAGCAGCCAGGCCCACAATGAGCAGTTCTTC. The full variable domain, rest sourced from reference TRBV7-6 and TRBJ2-1, is GAGVSQSPRYKVTKRGQDVALRCDPISGHVSLYWYRQALGQGPEFLTYFNYEAQQDKSGLPNDRFSAERPEGSISTLTIQRTEQRDSAMYRCASSQAHNEQFFGPGTRLTVL.

In this sample, this clone turned up once. J is TRBJ1-6 and V is TRBV21-1; the table assigns TRBD1, which was not confirmed against the DNA. TRBV21-1 is marked as a pseudogene. This CDR3 is 19 amino acids long. CDR3 DNA: TGTGCCAGCAGCAAAGCAAACCTCCGGGACAGCTACCCGGGGTCACCCCTCCACTTT. Translation gives CASSKANLRDSYPGSPLHF.

The chain links TRBV20-1 to TRBJ2-3, with 8 bases fitting TRBD1. Trimming took 3 bases from V and 4 from J; bases not matched to a gene: 3. Germline CDR1 is DFQATT and CDR2 is SNEGSKA (reference sequence). The CDR3 runs 13 residues. The CDR3 DNA reads TGCAGTGCTAGTCAGGGGGCCCCAGATACGCAGTATTTT. It yields the protein CSASQGAPDTQYF.

The rearrangement uses TRBV30 and TRBJ1-2; no clear D. This CDR3 is 13 amino acids long. In germline, CDR1 is GTSNPN, CDR2 SVGIG (reference sequence). V lost 3 bases and J 4 bases, leaving 12 bases between the germline ends. The CDR3: CAWRPFGVYGYTF. The CDR3 DNA reads TGTGCCTGGAGACCTTTCGGGGTCTATGGCTACACCTTC.

V usage is TRBV7-9 and J usage is TRBJ2-2, with D tentatively TRBD1 (6 bases). The CDR3 spans 15 residues. The germline V gene has CDR1 SEHNR and CDR2 FQNEAQ (reference sequence). Trimming shortened V by 2 bases and J by 6 bases, and 13 bases separated the two germline ends. The CDR3, as DNA: TGTGCCAGCAGCTTAAGTGGGGGCAACTCCGGGGAGCTGTTTTTT. Its translation: CASSLSGGNSGELFF.